Below, 32 T cell receptor beta chains from the same sample are listed, as sequenced in a study of response to subunit inactivated influenza vaccine. TCRdb re-derived calls from the RT-PCR reads in MiXCR, one entry per CDR3 protein. This sample carries approximately 520,000 distinct CDR3 sequences, 16% of them seen once, and the ten largest clones take about 3%. This specimen was CD4+ T cells sorted from PBMCs, taken about 24 months after vaccination. These receptors all stem from a man between 50 and 70 years old who received an inactivated influenza vaccine.

The sample holds a few counts of this clonotype. The CDR3 nucleotides are TGTGCCAGCAGCGAGTTGGGGGGGGGTGACAATGAGCAGTTCTTC. As protein: CASSELGGGDNEQFF. V gene TRBV28 combines with J gene TRBJ2-1; 7 nucleotides match TRBD2. Germline CDR1 is MDHEN and CDR2 is SYDVKM. The CDR3 is 15 amino acids. V lost 6 bases, J lost 5 bases, and 10 bases stayed unmatched.

This clonotype was seen many times. This rearrangement joins TRBV20-1 to TRBJ2-7; possibly TRBD1 for D (7 bases). Trimming removed 1 base from V and 3 bases from J, with 10 bases in between. The CDR3 consists of 13 residues. Germline V gene lookup returns CDR1 DFQATT and CDR2 SNEGSKA (reference sequence). The CDR3 reads CSARGQGGYEQYF. The CDR3, as DNA: TGCAGTGCTAGAGGACAGGGAGGCTACGAGCAGTACTTC.

This chain joins TRBV5-1 and TRBJ2-2; D gene ambiguous. Germline V lookup: CDR1 SGHRS, CDR2 YFSETQ. This CDR3 is 15 amino acids long. V lost 1 base and J 3 bases, leaving 10 bases between the germline ends. CDR3 region: CASSLRVVDTGELFF. Written as DNA, the CDR3 is TGCGCCAGCAGCTTGAGAGTCGTCGACACCGGGGAGCTGTTTTTT.

This clonotype showed up just a few times. The gene calls are TRBV12-3 or TRBV12-4 and TRBJ2-1; TRBD2 matches at 8 bases. The CDR3 covers 15 residues. V gave up 11 bases and J gave up 5 bases; unmatched junction bases: 14. Here the CDR3 reads CASKGDRGGHNEQFF. The CDR3 nucleotides are TGTGCCTCTAAGGGGGACCGGGGGGGACACAATGAGCAGTTCTTC.

The chain carries TRBV20-1 and TRBJ1-6; tentatively, D is TRBD1 (5 bases). From germline, CDR1 is DFQATT and CDR2 SNEGSKA (reference sequence). The V gene lost 6 bases and the J gene lost 9 bases, with 18 bases spanning the gap. The CDR3 totals 14 residues. The CDR3 nucleotides are TGCAGTGCCCCCTCTGGGTATGGGGGTTCACCCCTCCACTTT. Protein sequence: CSAPSGYGGSPLHF.

This clonotype was counted only a few times. CDR3 amino acids: CSGQRQGNYEQYF. As DNA, the CDR3 is TGCAGTGGCCAGAGACAGGGCAACTACGAGCAGTACTTC. This rearrangement joins TRBV20-1 to TRBJ2-7, with 7 bases that match TRBD1. The CDR3 contains 13 residues. Germline trimming cut 7 bases from V and 3 bases from J; bases unmatched to any gene: 9. CDR1 is DFQATT, CDR2 SNEGSKA, per germline (reference sequence).

V usage is TRBV5-1 and J usage is TRBJ1-1; TRBD1 matches at 10 bases. After removal of 1 base from V and 10 bases from J, the junction contained 10 bases not matched to a gene. This CDR3 spans 15 amino acids. CDR1 is SGHRS and CDR2 is YFSETQ in the germline V gene. The CDR3 DNA is TGCGCCAGCAGCTTGTCTGGGACAGGGGATCGAGTAGCTTTCTTT. This sequence encodes CASSLSGTGDRVAFF.

This clonotype has more than one count but fewer than ten. In DNA form, the CDR3 reads TGTGCCACCAGTGATCCCGGGACTAGCGGGGACGGGACAGATACGCAGTATTTT. This sequence encodes CATSDPGTSGDGTDTQYF. V is TRBV24-1 and J is TRBJ2-3; TRBD2 matches 13 bases. Germline-derived CDR1 and CDR2 are KGHDR and SFDVKD. This CDR3 is built from 18 residues. The ends lost 3 bases at V and 3 bases at J; junction bases unmatched: 8.

The chain carries TRBV20-1 and TRBJ1-5; TRBD1 matches 12 bases. Looked up from germline, CDR1 is DFQATT and CDR2 is SNEGSKA (reference sequence). The CDR3 runs 15 residues. The ends lost 4 bases at V and 6 bases at J; junction bases unmatched: 7. The CDR3 DNA is TGCAGTGCTACCCCCGGGACAGGGGGCCCTCAGCCCCAGCATTTT. It encodes CSATPGTGGPQPQHF.

The table lists this clonotype with many counts. This rearrangement joins TRBV4-3 to TRBJ2-3; a weak D match, TRBD1 (6 bases). Germline lookup yields CDR1 LGHNA and CDR2 YSLEER. The CDR3 extends over 14 amino acids. Trimming removed 4 bases from V and 0 bases from J, with 8 bases in between. The CDR3 coding sequence is TGCGCCAGCAGCCGGACAGCTAGCACAGATACGCAGTATTTT. This sequence encodes CASSRTASTDTQYF.

At least ten counts were recorded for this clonotype. The V and J genes are TRBV29-1 and TRBJ2-1; 9 positions match TRBD1. V lost 7 bases and J lost 6; bases outside the gene matches: 10. This CDR3 is 14 amino acids long. In germline, CDR1 is SQVTM, CDR2 ANQGSEA. The CDR3 region is CSADRGNEGNEQFF. In nucleotides, the CDR3 is TGCAGCGCCGACAGGGGGAACGAAGGCAATGAGCAGTTCTTC.

This chain connects TRBV12-2 to TRBJ2-1. TRBV12-2 has pseudogene status. The CDR3 consists of 14 residues. CDR3 DNA: TGTGCAAGTCGCCTATCCCTAGGGTGGGTTGAGCAGTTCTTC. Protein product: CASRLSLGWVEQFF.

Only a few counts were recorded for this clonotype. V and J are TRBV28 and TRBJ2-1; a possible D gene is TRBD2 (5 bases). The V end was cut by 8 bases, the J end by 0 bases, with 20 bases between. The CDR3 has 17 amino acids. Germline assignment: CDR1 MDHEN and CDR2 SYDVKM. CDR3: CASPKEAGESSYNEQFF. CDR3 nucleotide sequence: TGTGCCAGCCCCAAGGAGGCAGGAGAGAGCTCCTACAATGAGCAGTTCTTC.

This clonotype showed up just once. V is TRBV4-3 and J is TRBJ2-1; 10 nucleotides agree with TRBD2. This CDR3 is 17 amino acids long. Germline V gene lookup returns CDR1 LGHNA and CDR2 YSLEER. The ends lost 1 base at V and 10 bases at J; junction bases unmatched: 13. CDR3 bases: TGCGCCAGCAGCCAAGCGCCGAGGGCTAGCGGGAGAAGCGAGCAGTTCTTC. Amino acid sequence: CASSQAPRASGRSEQFF.

The V call is TRBV10-1, the J call TRBJ2-1; D possibly corresponds to TRBD1 (5 bases). The CDR3 contains 16 residues. Germline loops: CDR1 WNHNN, CDR2 SYGVQD (reference sequence). V was clipped by 4 bases and J by 5 bases, with 18 bases between them. For the CDR3, the DNA is TGCGCCAGCAGTGGGGCAGGGATAAGGGCCCACAATGAGCAGTTCTTC. Translating gives CASSGAGIRAHNEQFF.

There are a few counts of this clonotype. V gene TRBV5-1 combines with J gene TRBJ2-7; a weak D match, TRBD2 (5 bases). CDR3 length: 15 residues. V was clipped by 0 bases and J by 6 bases, with 16 bases between them. Germline assignment: CDR1 SGHRS and CDR2 YFSETQ. For the CDR3, the DNA is TGCGCCAGCAGCTTGGGAAGTGGGAGTTCTTCCGAGCAGTACTTC. Translation: CASSLGSGSSSEQYF. Full variable domain (missing parts from reference TRBV5-1 and TRBJ2-7): KAGVTQTPRYLIKTRGQQVTLSCSPISGHRSVSWYQQTPGQGLQFLFEYFSETQRNKGNFPGRFSGRQFSNSRSEMNVSTLELGDSALYLCASSLGSGSSSEQYFGPGTRLTVT.

The V gene is TRBV9, the J gene TRBJ1-2; TRBD1 matches 8 bases. V lost 8 bases to trimming and J lost 8 bases; unmatched junction nucleotides: 11. Germline V gene sequence: CDR1 SGDLS, CDR2 YYNGEE. This CDR3 comprises 13 residues. CDR3 in DNA: TGTGCCAGTTCTCGGACAGGGTCGAGCGGCTACACCTTC. Residues: CASSRTGSSGYTF.

Ten or more counts support this clonotype. The chain couples TRBV4-3 to TRBJ2-4; D is unresolved. The CDR3 consists of 15 residues. Germline lookup yields CDR1 LGHNA and CDR2 YSLEER. Trimming pared 5 bases from V and 0 bases from J, leaving 11 bases between. CDR3: CASSGTRLAKNIQYF. Written as DNA, the CDR3 is TGCGCCAGCAGCGGAACACGACTAGCCAAAAACATTCAGTACTTC.

The chain joins TRBV6-1 to TRBJ2-4; D possibly corresponds to TRBD1 (5 bases). The CDR3 is made up of 13 amino acids. CDR1 and CDR2 from the germline V gene are MNHNS and SASEGT. V lost 5 bases and J lost 3, with 8 bases in between. DNA for the CDR3: TGTGCCAGCAGTACAGGAGTCAAAAACATTCAGTACTTC. Translation gives CASSTGVKNIQYF.

V gene TRBV20-1 combines with J gene TRBJ2-2; D perhaps matches TRBD2 (5 bases). Germline CDR1 and CDR2: DFQATT and SNEGSKA (reference sequence). Trimming stripped 2 bases from V and 4 bases from J, with 8 bases between. The CDR3 length is 13 residues. This chain's CDR3 is CSARKAGTGELFF. DNA of the CDR3: TGCAGTGCTAGAAAGGCGGGCACCGGGGAGCTGTTTTTT.

This rearrangement joins TRBV5-1 to TRBJ2-7, with D maybe TRBD1 (6 bases). Germline V lookup: CDR1 SGHRS, CDR2 YFSETQ. Trimming cost V 1 base and J 2 bases, with 13 bases left between them. There are 15 residues in the CDR3. The CDR3 region is CASSLRQGPAYEQYF. The DNA of the CDR3 is TGCGCCAGCAGCTTGAGGCAGGGGCCAGCCTACGAGCAGTACTTC.

The table lists this clonotype with a few counts. The chain combines TRBV4-1 with TRBJ2-2, with 10 bases fitting TRBD2. The germline gives CDR1 MGHRA, CDR2 YSYEKL. V shed 5 bases and J 2 bases; nucleotides not matched to a gene: 8. This CDR3 spans 17 amino acids. CDR3 sequence (DNA): TGCGCCAGCAGCTCGCGAGTAGCGGGGGGAAACACCGGGGAGCTGTTTTTT. It specifies CASSSRVAGGNTGELFF.

This clonotype was seen a handful of times. V gene TRBV5-1 combines with J gene TRBJ1-2; TRBD1 agrees at 9 bases. This CDR3 spans 14 amino acids. After removal of 4 bases from V and 8 bases from J, the junction contained 9 bases not matched to a gene. CDR1 is SGHRS and CDR2 is YFSETQ in the germline V gene. The DNA for the CDR3 is TGCGCCAGCAGCGCACAGGGGGCGCGTACCGGCTACACCTTC. Translated: CASSAQGARTGYTF.

This clonotype has more than one count but fewer than ten. The chain recombines TRBV6-5 with TRBJ2-3; D remains unclear. CDR1 and CDR2 from the germline V gene are MNHEY and SVGAGI. Trimming cost V 6 bases and J 4 bases, with 14 bases left between them. The CDR3 sequence is 14 residues long. The CDR3: CASSYQAVSDTQYF. CDR3 DNA sequence: TGTGCCAGCAGCTACCAGGCGGTATCAGATACGCAGTATTTT.

This clonotype was seen more than once but under ten times. The genes are TRBV4-3 and TRBJ1-5; tentative D call: TRBD1 (6 bases). V was clipped by 0 bases and J by 7 bases, with 10 bases between them. CDR1 is LGHNA and CDR2 is YSLEER in the germline V gene. The CDR3 extends over 14 amino acids. The CDR3 protein is CASSQDTQGQPQHF. CDR3 bases: TGCGCCAGCAGCCAAGATACTCAGGGGCAGCCCCAGCATTTT.

The chain uses TRBV4-1 and TRBJ2-7, with 10 bases aligning to TRBD2. This CDR3 has 13 amino acids. Germline lookup yields CDR1 MGHRA and CDR2 YSYEKL. The V and J ends lost 0 bases and 12 bases, in that order; junction bases with no gene match: 5. The CDR3 DNA follows: TGCGCCAGCAGCCAAGATATCGGACTAGCGGTGTACTTC. It yields the protein CASSQDIGLAVYF.

This clonotype was seen a handful of times. The genes are TRBV7-9 and TRBJ2-7; tentatively, D is TRBD1 or TRBD2 (5 bases each). CDR3 length equals 13 residues. V was clipped by 11 bases and J by 5 bases, with 19 bases between them. CDR1 is SEHNR, CDR2 FQNEAQ, per germline (reference sequence). The CDR3 DNA follows: TGTGCCGCGTCACGGGACCTTGGCCACGAGCAGTACTTC. Its translation: CAASRDLGHEQYF.

The chain uses TRBV10-3 and TRBJ2-1; 12 bases map to TRBD2. The CDR3 is made up of 14 amino acids. Trimming removed 5 bases from V and 8 bases from J; junction bases left unmatched: 4. The germline V gene encodes CDR1 ENHRY and CDR2 SYGVKD. This CDR3 reads CAISLAGGPYEQFF. The CDR3, as DNA: TGTGCCATCAGTCTAGCGGGAGGGCCCTATGAGCAGTTCTTC.

The V gene is TRBV4-2, the J gene TRBJ1-1; possible D gene TRBD1, 6 bases. V was shortened by 4 bases and J by 5 bases, with 17 bases between the two germline ends. CDR3 size: 15 residues. Germline assignment: CDR1 LGHNA and CDR2 YNFKEQ. The CDR3 spells CASSLLGGGLTEAFF. In nucleotides, the CDR3 is TGTGCCAGCAGCCTTCTGGGCGGGGGGCTTACTGAAGCTTTCTTT.

This chain uses TRBV29-1 with TRBJ1-1, with 9 bases that match TRBD1. After removal of 6 bases from V and 2 bases from J, the junction contained 4 bases not matched to a gene. The CDR3 has 13 amino acids. CDR1 SQVTM and CDR2 ANQGSEA come from the germline V gene. The CDR3 sequence is CSVSQGANTEAFF. CDR3 nucleotides: TGCAGCGTCTCACAGGGGGCAAACACTGAAGCTTTCTTT.

The chain links TRBV12-3 or TRBV12-4 to TRBJ1-1; TRBD1 matches 9 bases. V shed 6 bases, J shed 5 bases, and the junction held 7 bases outside the gene matches. The CDR3 sequence is 14 residues long. DNA of the CDR3: TGTGCCAGCAGCTTCAGACAGGGGGGGACTGAAGCTTTCTTT. It translates to CASSFRQGGTEAFF.

The rearrangement joins TRBV12-1 to TRBJ2-4; TRBD2, as called in the table, went unchecked against the DNA. TRBV12-1 is marked as a pseudogene. This CDR3 has 21 residues. CDR3 nucleotide sequence: TGTGCCAGCAGCTTGGGCCTAGCGGGAGGGCGAGGGAGCCTAGCCAAAAACATTCAGTACTTC. This gives the protein CASSLGLAGGRGSLAKNIQYF.